What follows are 20 T cell receptor beta chains derived from one specimen sequenced in a study of cytomegalovirus exposure and HLA in healthy donors. Produced via immunoSEQ multiplex PCR; TCRdb's table is partial and in-frame only. The sample carries fewer than 150,000 clones, approximately 90% recorded once. Source material: PBMCs. The receptors were sampled from a man between 18 and 35 years old in good health and CMV-seronegative.

J is TRBJ2-2 and V is TRBV7-6; 8 nucleotides align to TRBD1. CDR1 is SGHVS and CDR2 is FNYEAQ in the germline V gene. Unmatched junction bases numbered 13, after V lost 1 base and J lost 6 bases. This CDR3 contains 18 residues. The CDR3 sequence is CASSLVSQGAQIPGELFF. The CDR3 nucleotides read TGTGCCAGCAGCTTAGTTTCCCAGGGGGCGCAGATCCCCGGGGAGCTGTTTTTT.

The chain couples TRBV5-1 to TRBJ2-7; 7 nucleotides agree with TRBD1. Germline CDR1 SGHRS, CDR2 YFSETQ. The J segment lost 0 bases and the V segment lost 3 bases, leaving 3 bases of the junction unmatched. The CDR3 length is 14 residues. The CDR3 region is CASSYRDSSYEQYF. For the CDR3, the DNA is TGCGCCAGCAGCTACCGGGACAGCTCCTACGAGCAGTACTTC.

The rearrangement links TRBV2 to TRBJ1-3; D unclear. CDR3 length: 16 amino acids. V lost 6 bases, J lost 2 bases, and 17 bases lay in between. Germline V gene lookup returns CDR1 SNHLY and CDR2 FYNNEI. The CDR3 loop is CASRAQGVATGNTIYF. In nucleotides, the CDR3 is TGTGCCAGCAGGGCCCAAGGTGTAGCAACTGGAAACACCATATATTTT.

The J gene is TRBJ2-7, the V gene TRBV4-1; maybe TRBD2 (7 bases). In germline, CDR1 is MGHRA, CDR2 YSYEKL. V was cut by 4 bases and J by 1 base, with 14 bases left in between. The CDR3 extends over 15 amino acids. The CDR3: CASSLQRGGSYEQYF. CDR3 in DNA: TGCGCCAGCAGCCTTCAGAGGGGGGGATCCTACGAGCAGTACTTC.

This chain connects TRBV7-9 to TRBJ1-1; possibly TRBD1 for D (6 bases). Trimming removed 6 bases from V and 3 bases from J, with 20 bases in between. Per the germline V gene, CDR1 is SEHNR and CDR2 is FQNEAQ (reference sequence). This CDR3 has 16 amino acids. CDR3 DNA: TGTGCCAGCAGGTATTCCATTGGGGGCCGGGACACTGAAGCTTTCTTT. Translation gives CASRYSIGGRDTEAFF.

The CDR3 is CASSAPTGTDNSPLHF. The DNA for the CDR3 is TGCGCCAGCAGCGCGCCGACAGGGACTGATAATTCACCCCTCCACTTT. The chain recombines TRBV10-2 with TRBJ1-6; 7 bases agree with TRBD1. Germline CDR1 and CDR2: WSHSY and SAAADI. The CDR3 is 16 residues long. V dropped 6 bases and J dropped 5; count of bases not matched to a gene: 10.

This chain connects TRBV19 to TRBJ1-5; D is unresolved. Germline CDR1 LNHDA, CDR2 SQIVND (reference sequence). This CDR3 region has 15 residues. Trimming left V 7 bases short and J 5 bases short, with 18 bases between. The CDR3 is CASTTLSIADQPQHF. The DNA for the CDR3 is TGTGCCAGTACCACCCTATCTATAGCAGATCAGCCCCAGCATTTT.

V gene TRBV7-2 combines with J gene TRBJ2-3, with a possible D match to TRBD1 (6 bases). The germline V gene has CDR1 SGHTA and CDR2 FQGNSA. CDR3 size: 16 residues. Trimming shortened V by 2 bases and J by 4 bases, and 16 bases separated the two germline ends. The DNA for the CDR3 is TGTGCCAGCAGCTTAAGAACGGGCAGGGGCGCAGATACGCAGTATTTT. Its protein product is CASSLRTGRGADTQYF.

V and J are TRBV6-5 and TRBJ2-7, with TRBD1 matching 7 bases. CDR1 and CDR2 from the germline V gene are MNHEY and SVGAGI. V lost 5 bases, J lost 0 bases, and 7 bases stayed unmatched. This CDR3 is built from 15 residues. The CDR3 bases are TGTGCCAGCAGTCCCCCGGGACAGCGCTCCTACGAGCAGTACTTC. Encoded protein: CASSPPGQRSYEQYF.

This rearrangement joins TRBV6-5 to TRBJ2-7, with 10 nucleotides matching TRBD1. The germline V gene has CDR1 MNHEY and CDR2 SVGAGI. The CDR3 runs 12 residues. V gave up 7 bases and J gave up 6 bases; unmatched junction bases: 3. CDR3 in DNA: TGTGCCAGCACCGGGACAGGGGTCGAGCAGTACTTC. Amino acids: CASTGTGVEQYF.

The rearrangement uses TRBV14 and TRBJ2-4; 9 nucleotides line up with TRBD2. The germline gives CDR1 SGHDN, CDR2 FVKESK. The ends lost 1 base at V and 6 bases at J; junction bases unmatched: 1. The CDR3 runs to 14 residues. The CDR3 loop is CASSQGTSVNIQYF. CDR3 DNA sequence: TGTGCCAGCAGCCAAGGGACTAGCGTAAACATTCAGTACTTC.

V and J are TRBV19 and TRBJ1-5; D is perhaps TRBD1 (6 bases). V was clipped by 2 bases and J by 7 bases, with 12 bases between them. Per germline, CDR1 LNHDA and CDR2 SQIVND (reference sequence). This CDR3 has 14 amino acids. The CDR3 DNA follows: TGTGCCAGTAGTATATTGACAGGTAAACAGCCCCAGCATTTT. Protein sequence: CASSILTGKQPQHF.

The rearrangement uses TRBV7-2 and TRBJ1-1; 9 bases fit TRBD1. This CDR3 is built from 15 residues. V trimming: 5 bases; J trimming: 5 bases; junction bases outside the gene matches: 9. Per germline, CDR1 SGHTA and CDR2 FQGNSA. This CDR3 reads CASSAGQGVYTEAFF. The CDR3 DNA sequence: TGTGCCAGCAGCGCGGGACAGGGAGTTTATACTGAAGCTTTCTTT.

This clone was counted a few times. CDR3 bases: TGTGCCAGCAGCTTGGGACAGATGAACACTGAAGCTTTCTTT. Encoded protein: CASSLGQMNTEAFF. The chain employs TRBV5-6 and TRBJ1-1, with TRBD1 as a possible D gene (5 bases). This CDR3 is 14 amino acids long. The V end lost 0 bases, the J end lost 0 bases, and 6 bases lay between the germline ends. Germline assignment: CDR1 SGHDT and CDR2 YYEEEE.

This clone was recorded a few times. This chain joins TRBV7-2 and TRBJ1-2, with 11 bases matching TRBD1. Germline CDR1 SGHTA, CDR2 FQGNSA. V was pared by 4 bases and J by 4 bases, with 8 bases of the junction left unmatched. The length of the CDR3 is 16 residues. CDR3 sequence (DNA): TGTGCCAGCAGCTCCACCGGGACAGGGGGGCTCTATGGCTACACCTTC. Amino acid sequence: CASSSTGTGGLYGYTF. The full variable domain, its missing parts supplied by reference TRBV7-2 and TRBJ1-2, is GAGVSQSPSNKVTEKGKDVELRCDPISGHTALYWYRQSLGQGLEFLIYFQGNSAPDKSGLPSDRFSAERTGGSVSTLTIQRTQQEDSAVYLCASSSTGTGGLYGYTFGSGTRLTVV.

This rearrangement joins TRBV27 to TRBJ2-1; no reliable D call. CDR3 length equals 17 residues. The germline V and J ends were trimmed by 0 bases and 4 bases, with 16 bases remaining between them. Germline-derived CDR1 and CDR2 are MNHEY and SMNVEV (reference sequence). CDR3 region: CASSLSRWQVIYNEQFF. DNA of the CDR3: TGTGCCAGCAGTTTATCCCGGTGGCAGGTGATTTACAATGAGCAGTTCTTC.

The rearrangement links TRBV6-4 to TRBJ1-5; D ambiguous. The CDR3 totals 13 residues. V lost 5 bases to trimming and J lost 4 bases, with 9 bases between them. Germline CDR1 MRHNA, CDR2 SNTAGT. CDR3 sequence reads: CASSPASNQPQHF. In DNA, the CDR3 is TGTGCCAGCAGTCCGGCTAGTAATCAGCCCCAGCATTTT.

This clone was observed a single time. The genes are TRBV7-7 and TRBJ2-2; 8 nucleotides agree with TRBD1. V trimming: 5 bases; J trimming: 6 bases; junction bases outside the gene matches: 14. This CDR3 is built from 17 residues. Germline CDR1 reads SSHAT; CDR2 reads FNYEAQ (reference sequence). CDR3 sequence (DNA): TGTGCCAGCAGCCCCCAAGGACAGGGTTGGAGGTCCGGGGAGCTGTTTTTT. Its protein is CASSPQGQGWRSGELFF.

The chain recombines TRBV5-1 with TRBJ2-7; TRBD2 matches at 11 bases. Trimming removed 6 bases from V and 2 bases from J; junction bases left unmatched: 7. The CDR3 runs to 15 residues. CDR1 is SGHRS and CDR2 is YFSETQ in the germline V gene. The CDR3 DNA reads TGCGCCAGCACCCACACTAGCGGGGGTACCTACGAGCAGTACTTC. Protein product: CASTHTSGGTYEQYF.

The rearrangement uses TRBV12-2 and TRBJ1-1; whether TRBD1, the table's D call, matches the DNA was not checked. TRBV12-2 is recorded as a pseudogene. The CDR3 covers 16 residues. The DNA for the CDR3 is TGTGCAAGTCGCTTAGGCCCGACAGGGGGGAGCACTGAAGCTTTCTTT. Its protein product is CASRLGPTGGSTEAFF.